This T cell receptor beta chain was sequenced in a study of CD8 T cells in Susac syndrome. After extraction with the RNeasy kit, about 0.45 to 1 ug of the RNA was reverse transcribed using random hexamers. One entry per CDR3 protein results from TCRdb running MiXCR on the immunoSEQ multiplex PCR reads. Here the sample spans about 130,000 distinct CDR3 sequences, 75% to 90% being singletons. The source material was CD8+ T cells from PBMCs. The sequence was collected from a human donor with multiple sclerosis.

The CDR3 spells CASSGSLKQYF. The CDR3 nucleotides are TGTGCCAGTAGTGGATCCTTGAAGCAGTACTTC. The chain uses TRBV19 and TRBJ2-7; no definite D call. The germline V gene has CDR1 LNHDA and CDR2 SQIVND (reference sequence). The CDR3 consists of 11 residues. Trimming removed 5 bases at V and 8 bases at J, with 10 bases between.